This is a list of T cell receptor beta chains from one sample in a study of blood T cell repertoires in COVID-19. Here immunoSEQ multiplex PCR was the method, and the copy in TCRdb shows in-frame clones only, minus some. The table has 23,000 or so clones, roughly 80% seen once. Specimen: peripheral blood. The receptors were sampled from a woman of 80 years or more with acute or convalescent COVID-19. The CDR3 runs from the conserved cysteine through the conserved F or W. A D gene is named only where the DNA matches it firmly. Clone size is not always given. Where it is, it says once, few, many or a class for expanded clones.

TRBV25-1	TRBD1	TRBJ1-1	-	TGTGCCAGCAGTGGACAGGGCCCCACTGAAGCTTTCTTT	CASSGQGPTEAFF
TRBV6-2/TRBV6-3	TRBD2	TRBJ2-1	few	TGTGCCAGCAGTACTCCCCGACTAGCGGGATCGTACAATGAGCAGTTCTTC	CASSTPRLAGSYNEQFF
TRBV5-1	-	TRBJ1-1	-	TGCGCCAGCAGCACGACAGGAGCGAACACTGAAGCTTTCTTT	CASSTTGANTEAFF
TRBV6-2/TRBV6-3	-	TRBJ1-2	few	TGTGCCAGCAGCTTAAGCAGGGCCTATGGCTACACCTTC	CASSLSRAYGYTF
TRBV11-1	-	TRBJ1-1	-	TGTGCCAGCAGCTTGAGGGACTGGAACACTGAAGCTTTCTTT	CASSLRDWNTEAFF
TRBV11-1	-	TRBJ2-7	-	TGTGCCAGCAGCTTAGAGGAAGACAGTTCCTACGAGCAGTACTTC	CASSLEEDSSYEQYF
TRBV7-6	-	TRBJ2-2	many	TGTGCCAGCAGCAATTCGGCGAACCCAGGGGCCACCGGGGAGCTGTTTTTT	CASSNSANPGATGELFF
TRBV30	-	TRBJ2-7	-	TGTGCCTGGAGTGCACCTCCGGGGAACTACGAGCAGTACTTC	CAWSAPPGNYEQYF
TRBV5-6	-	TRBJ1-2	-	TGTGCCAGCAGCTTGGGCCCGCTACCCTATGGCTACACCTTC	CASSLGPLPYGYTF
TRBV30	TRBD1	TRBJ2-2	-	TGTGCCTGGGGACAGGGGGCTACCGGGGAGCTGTTTTTT	CAWGQGATGELFF
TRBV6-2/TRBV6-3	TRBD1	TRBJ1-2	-	TGTGCCAGCAGTTACAGGACAGGGAGGAATAACTATGGCTACACCTTC	CASSYRTGRNNYGYTF
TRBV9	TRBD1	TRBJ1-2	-	TGTGCCAGCACCGGGACAGCCAACTATGGCTACACCTTC	CASTGTANYGYTF
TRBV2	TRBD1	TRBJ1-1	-	TGTGCCAGCAGAGGGACAGAGAACACTGAAGCTTTCTTT	CASRGTENTEAFF
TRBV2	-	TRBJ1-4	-	TGTGCCAGCCGACAGACTAATGAAAAACTGTTTTTT	CASRQTNEKLFF
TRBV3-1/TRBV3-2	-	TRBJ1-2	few	TGTGCCAGCAGCCAAGATGAGGTTCAGACCCTAAGTCGGGGCTACACCTTC	CASSQDEVQTLSRGYTF
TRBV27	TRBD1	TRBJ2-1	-	TGTGCCAGCAGTTTATCCCGGGACAGCCCCTACAATGAGCAGTTCTTC	CASSLSRDSPYNEQFF
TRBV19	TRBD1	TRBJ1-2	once	TGTGCCAGTAGCTTGACAGGGGCCCCCGGGGGCTACACCTTC	CASSLTGAPGGYTF
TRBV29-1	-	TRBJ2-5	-	TGCAGCGTTGAAGTTTGGCGGGGTTACCAAGAGACCCAGTACTTC	CSVEVWRGYQETQYF
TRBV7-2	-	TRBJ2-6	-	TGTGCCAGCAGCTTAGTAGTGGGGAGACTGACTTTC	CASSLVVGRLTF
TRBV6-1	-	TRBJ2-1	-	TGTGCCAGCAGTGAAGGACTAGGCTACAATGAGCAGTTCTTC	CASSEGLGYNEQFF
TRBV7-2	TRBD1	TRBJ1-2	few	TGTGCCAGCAGCCCTGACAGGGGGGTGAGCTACACCTTC	CASSPDRGVSYTF
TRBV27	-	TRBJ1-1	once	TGTGCCAGCAGTTTCCGCGGGGGGGTGAACACTGAAGCTTTCTTT	CASSFRGGVNTEAFF
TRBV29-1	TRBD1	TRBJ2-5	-	TGCAGCGTCACGGGACAGCCGGGGGAGACCCAGTACTTC	CSVTGQPGETQYF
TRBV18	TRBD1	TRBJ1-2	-	TGTGCCAGCTCACCACTCCGGGACAGTGGAAACTATGGCTACACCTTC	CASSPLRDSGNYGYTF
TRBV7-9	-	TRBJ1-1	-	TGTGCCAGCAGCTCGCAAATACAGGGCGGGGGTGAAGCTTTCTTT	CASSSQIQGGGEAFF
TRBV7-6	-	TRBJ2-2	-	TGTGCCAGCAGCCTTAACACCGGGGAGCTGTTTTTT	CASSLNTGELFF
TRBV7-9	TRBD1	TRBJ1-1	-	TGTGCCAGCAGCCACGGGACAGGGGGCACTGAAGCTTTCTTT	CASSHGTGGTEAFF
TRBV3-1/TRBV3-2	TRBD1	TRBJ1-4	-	TGTGCCAGCAGCCTCGAACAGGGGGGTAATGAAAAACTGTTTTTT	CASSLEQGGNEKLFF
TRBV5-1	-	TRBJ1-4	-	TGCGCCAGCAGCTTGGATCTGGAAAAACTGTTTTTT	CASSLDLEKLFF
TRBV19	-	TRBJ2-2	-	TGTGCCAGCACCGGCGGGCGGCGGGAAGGCACCGGGGAGCTGTTTTTT	CASTGGRREGTGELFF
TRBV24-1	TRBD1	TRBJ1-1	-	TGTGCCACCAGTGCCCGGGACAGGGGAAACACTGAAGCTTTCTTT	CATSARDRGNTEAFF
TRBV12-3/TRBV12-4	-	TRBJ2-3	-	TGTGCCAGCAGCCAGAGCACAGATACGCAGTATTTT	CASSQSTDTQYF
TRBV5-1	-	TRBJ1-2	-	TGCGCCAGCGGGCCTTATACAGGGTTCTCTAATGGCTACACCTTC	CASGPYTGFSNGYTF
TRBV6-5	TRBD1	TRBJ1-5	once	TGTGCCAGCCAAACGACAGGGACGGCGAAGCCCCAGCATTTT	CASQTTGTAKPQHF
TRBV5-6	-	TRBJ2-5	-	TGTGCCAGCAGCTTGGGTCAGGGATTAGCGGCGCAAGAGACCCAGTACTTC	CASSLGQGLAAQETQYF
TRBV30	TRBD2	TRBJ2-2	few	TGTGCCTGGAGGGCTAGCGGTGAGGGCGGGGAGCTGTTTTTT	CAWRASGEGGELFF
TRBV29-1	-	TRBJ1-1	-	TGCAGCGTTGTCCGGGCGGGGGACACTGAAGCTTTCTTT	CSVVRAGDTEAFF
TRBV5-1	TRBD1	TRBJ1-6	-	TGCGCCAGCAGCCTCACAGGGGGCGAGGATTCACCCCTCCACTTT	CASSLTGGEDSPLHF
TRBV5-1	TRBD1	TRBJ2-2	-	TGCGCCAGCAGTCGAGGGACAGCCTCTTCGAACACCGGGGAGCTGTTTTTT	CASSRGTASSNTGELFF
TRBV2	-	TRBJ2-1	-	TGTGCCAGCAGTGAGAGGGGGACAAGCACCTACAATGAGCAGTTCTTC	CASSERGTSTYNEQFF
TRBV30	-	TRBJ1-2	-	TGTGCCTTGAACAGGGTGGGTCTTAACTATGGCTACACCTTC	CALNRVGLNYGYTF
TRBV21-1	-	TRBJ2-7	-	TGTGCCAGCAGCAACGGACAGACAAACTACGAGCAGTACTTC	CASSNGQTNYEQYF